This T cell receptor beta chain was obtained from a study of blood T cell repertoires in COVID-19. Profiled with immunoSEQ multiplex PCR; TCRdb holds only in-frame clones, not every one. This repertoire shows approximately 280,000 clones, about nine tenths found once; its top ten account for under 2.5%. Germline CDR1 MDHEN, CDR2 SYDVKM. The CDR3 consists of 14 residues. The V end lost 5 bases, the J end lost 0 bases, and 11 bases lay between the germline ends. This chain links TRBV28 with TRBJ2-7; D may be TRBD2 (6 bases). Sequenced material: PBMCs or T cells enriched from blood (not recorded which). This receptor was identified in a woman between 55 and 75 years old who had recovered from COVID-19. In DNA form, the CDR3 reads TGTGCCAGCAGTAGGGGAGGTAGCTCCTACGAGCAGTACTTC. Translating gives CASSRGGSSYEQYF.